A selection of T cell receptor beta chains follows, all from one sample in a study of T-cell reconstitution after alpha-beta-depleted transplantation in children. TCRdb ran MiXCR on the PCR reads and lists one entry per CDR3 protein. The data show about 260,000 distinct CDR3 sequences, with under 9.5% seen just once and 6.3% held by the top ten. Material: PBMCs, mostly from graft donor cells, obtained 180 days after TCRalphabeta/CD19-depleted stem cell transplant. Receptors originate from a male patient aged 10 to 17 who had a stem cell transplant for acute lymphoblastic leukemia, so the T cells may come from the graft donor. Both conserved end residues are part of each CDR3. D genes are given only for firm matches. Size is stated for part of the rows, as once, few or many counts, or as a class when the clone is expanded.

J,D,size,V,DNA,CDR3
TRBJ2-7,NA,many,TRBV20-1,TGCAGTGCTAGAGACGGCGGAAGCTCCTACGAGCAGTACTTC,CSARDGGSSYEQYF
TRBJ2-7,NA,many,TRBV27,TGTGCCAGCAGTTTGGGGGGACTCTACGAGCAGTACTTC,CASSLGGLYEQYF
TRBJ2-2,NA,NA,TRBV5-4,TGTGCCAGCAGCTTGAGGGGCGGAATTGGGGAGCTGTTTTTT,CASSLRGGIGELFF
TRBJ2-1,NA,many,TRBV5-5,TGTGCCAGCAGCTCTTCAAGAGGGCTAGGAGACAATGAGCAGTTCTTC,CASSSSRGLGDNEQFF
TRBJ2-3,TRBD1,many,TRBV7-2,TGTGCCAGCAGCTTGGGACAGGGGCGCGGTAATACGCAGTATTTT,CASSLGQGRGNTQYF
TRBJ2-5,TRBD1,many,TRBV12-3/TRBV12-4,TGTGCCAGCAGCCTTGACAGGGACCTGCGGGAGACCCAGTACTTC,CASSLDRDLRETQYF
TRBJ1-1,NA,NA,TRBV10-3,TGTGCCATCAGTGAAGGGACAACCACTGAAGCTTTCTTT,CAISEGTTTEAFF
TRBJ1-2,NA,many,TRBV29-1,TGCAGCGGAGGGGGTTACTATGGCTACACCTTC,CSGGGYYGYTF
TRBJ2-1,NA,many,TRBV20-1,TGCAGTGCTAGAGATCTCCAGGCCTGGAGCTCCTACAATGAGCAGTTCTTC,CSARDLQAWSSYNEQFF
TRBJ1-1,NA,many,TRBV6-2/TRBV6-3,TGTGCCAGCAGTCCCGACACGTACACTGAAGCTTTCTTT,CASSPDTYTEAFF
TRBJ1-6,NA,many,TRBV12-3/TRBV12-4,TGTGCCAGCAGTTTGGGGGCCCTGAATTCACCCCTCCACTTT,CASSLGALNSPLHF
TRBJ2-2,NA,once,TRBV19,TGTGCCAGCTCGGAGGGGGAGCTGTTTTTT,CASSEGELFF
TRBJ1-2,TRBD1,many,TRBV6-4,TGTGCCAGCAGTGAAGGGGGCGACTATGGCTACACCTTC,CASSEGGDYGYTF
TRBJ2-5,NA,many,TRBV7-2,TGTGCCAGCAGCTTAGTCCCGAGTCAAGAGACCCAGTACTTC,CASSLVPSQETQYF
TRBJ2-7,TRBD1,NA,TRBV6-5,TGTGCCAGCAGTTCCGACAGGGGCAACGAGCAGTACTTC,CASSSDRGNEQYF
TRBJ1-1,TRBD1,many,TRBV12-3/TRBV12-4,TGTGCCAGCAGTTTAGTCCCAGGACAGGGGAACACTGAAGCTTTCTTT,CASSLVPGQGNTEAFF
TRBJ1-1,TRBD1,many,TRBV4-2,TGTGCCAGCAGCCAAGCTCAGGGGGTTCGAACTGAAGCTTTCTTT,CASSQAQGVRTEAFF
TRBJ1-1,TRBD1,few,TRBV4-2,TGTGCCAGCGATATACCCGGGACAGGAATTTCGAACACTGAAGCTTTCTTT,CASDIPGTGISNTEAFF
TRBJ2-7,NA,many,TRBV7-9,TGTGCCAGCAGCTCCCCGGGACTCCAAGACTTC,CASSSPGLQDF
TRBJ2-3,TRBD1,many,TRBV7-6,TGTGCCAGCAGCTCCCCATACCGGGACAGGGGTACTAGCACAGATACGCAGTATTTT,CASSSPYRDRGTSTDTQYF
TRBJ2-4,TRBD1,few,TRBV6-5,TGTGCCAGCAGTTCCGTGGGACAGGGCAAAAACATTCAGTACTTC,CASSSVGQGKNIQYF
TRBJ2-3,TRBD2,few,TRBV6-2/TRBV6-3,TGTGCCAGCAGCCGGCCGGGACTAGCGGGGGGTCAGTATACGCAGTATTTT,CASSRPGLAGGQYTQYF
TRBJ2-2,NA,many,TRBV18,TGTGCCAGCTCACCACGGGACTCCACCGGGGAGCTGTTTTTT,CASSPRDSTGELFF
TRBJ1-1,NA,many,TRBV3-1,TGTGCCAGCAGCCCCGTTACAGGGCTGGAGGCTTTCTTT,CASSPVTGLEAFF
TRBJ2-1,TRBD1,many,TRBV20-1,TGCAGTGCTAGATCGCAGGGGGCTCCCTCATACAATGAGCAGTTCTTC,CSARSQGAPSYNEQFF
TRBJ2-5,NA,NA,TRBV6-5,TGTGCCAGCAGTTACTCGGGCGGGGAGACCCAGAACTTC,CASSYSGGETQNF
TRBJ2-2,NA,many,TRBV29-1,TGCAGTACTCGACAGGCGAACACCGGGGAGCTGTTTTTT,CSTRQANTGELFF
TRBJ2-1,NA,many,TRBV16,TGTGCCAGCTTTAGTCCCGGGGGCGCCGATGAGCAGTTCTTC,CASFSPGGADEQFF
TRBJ1-5,NA,many,TRBV10-3,TGTGCCATCACCCGGAATTTAGTCTCTAGTCAGCCCCAGCATTTT,CAITRNLVSSQPQHF
TRBJ2-7,TRBD2,many,TRBV12-3/TRBV12-4,TGTGCCAGCAGTTTATGGCGGGGGGGGAACGAGCAGTACTTC,CASSLWRGGNEQYF
TRBJ1-5,NA,many,TRBV5-5,TGTGCCAGCAGCCCGAGGGGGAAGGTCGAGAACAATCAGCCCCAGCATTTT,CASSPRGKVENNQPQHF
TRBJ1-4,TRBD1,many,TRBV5-5,TGTGCCAGCAGCTCTGTTACAGGGGCCCTTAATGAAAAACTGTTTTTT,CASSSVTGALNEKLFF
TRBJ2-1,TRBD2,many,TRBV7-2,TGTGCCAGCAGCTCCCAGCGGGGGTACAATGAGCAGTTCTTC,CASSSQRGYNEQFF
TRBJ1-1,NA,many,TRBV11-2,TGTGCCAGCAGCTTTAGAGTCTATAGGACAGCCAACACTGAAGCTTTCTTT,CASSFRVYRTANTEAFF
TRBJ2-7,NA,NA,TRBV7-2,TGTGCCAGCAGCTTAGGGGCAGACAGCTCCTACGAGCAGTACTTC,CASSLGADSSYEQYF
TRBJ1-2,NA,many,TRBV5-1,TGCGCCAGCAGGGGCCCGAGTGGCTACACCTTC,CASRGPSGYTF
TRBJ2-5,TRBD1,many,TRBV28,TGTGCCAGCAGCGTAAATCCGGGACAGGGACAAGAGACCCAGTACTTC,CASSVNPGQGQETQYF
TRBJ2-1,NA,many,TRBV6-2/TRBV6-3,TGTGCCAGCAGTTACTCGTCGGGGAATGAGCAGTTCTTC,CASSYSSGNEQFF
TRBJ2-3,NA,many,TRBV11-2,TGTGCCAGCAGCTTAAGTCGGGCCGCAGATACGCAGTATTTT,CASSLSRAADTQYF
TRBJ2-7,NA,many,TRBV28,TGTGCCAGCAGCTGGCGGAGCACCTACGAGCAGTACTTC,CASSWRSTYEQYF
TRBJ1-5,NA,NA,TRBV2,TGTGCCAGCAACCAGGGCCCGGATCAGCCCCAGCATTTT,CASNQGPDQPQHF
TRBJ1-2,TRBD1,many,TRBV5-5,TGTGCCAGCAGCCCCCAGGGGGACTATGGCTACACCTTC,CASSPQGDYGYTF
TRBJ1-2,TRBD1,many,TRBV12-3/TRBV12-4,TGTGCCAGCAGTCTAAGGGAGGGACAGGGCCTCTATGGCTACACCTTC,CASSLREGQGLYGYTF
TRBJ2-1,TRBD2,many,TRBV20-1,TGCAGTGCTAGTGGTGGGACTAGCGGAGATAAGCAGTTCTTC,CSASGGTSGDKQFF
TRBJ2-3,TRBD2,many,TRBV29-1,TGCAGCGTTGAAGACACGGGAGGGCGGGGAGATACGCAGTATTTT,CSVEDTGGRGDTQYF